The clone carrying this TCR beta chain turned up a few times. This sample was included in a study of blood T cell repertoires in COVID-19. Study in general: Donors in the United States, Italy and Spain gave samples during acute or convalescent COVID-19. Sample material is recorded as cDNA or gDNA derived from T cells, B-cell-depleted T cells, or PBMCs.

Original handling: Reference gene primer amplification yielded estimated nucleated cell counts. TCRdb's table, derived via immunoSEQ multiplex PCR, lists solely in-frame clones and lacks some. The DNA was the basis for D and trimming; V, J and clone size are from that table. The repertoire holds a few hundred thousand clones, 75% to 85% seen once, with over 0.95% in the top ten. CDR1 and CDR2 (germline): LGHNA, YNFKEQ. This CDR3 spans 17 amino acids. Unmatched junction bases numbered 9, after V lost 1 base and J lost 4 bases. Patients from Seattle were sampled longitudinally, starting during active infection.

This TCR came from a woman aged 25 to 45 with COVID-19, enrolled during active disease. Sequences were obtained from peripheral blood. This chain joins TRBV4-2 and TRBJ2-3, with TRBD2 matching 9 bases. The CDR3 region is CASSQGARREGADTQYF. The CDR3 coding sequence is TGTGCCAGCAGCCAAGGGGCGCGGCGGGAGGGGGCAGATACGCAGTATTTT.